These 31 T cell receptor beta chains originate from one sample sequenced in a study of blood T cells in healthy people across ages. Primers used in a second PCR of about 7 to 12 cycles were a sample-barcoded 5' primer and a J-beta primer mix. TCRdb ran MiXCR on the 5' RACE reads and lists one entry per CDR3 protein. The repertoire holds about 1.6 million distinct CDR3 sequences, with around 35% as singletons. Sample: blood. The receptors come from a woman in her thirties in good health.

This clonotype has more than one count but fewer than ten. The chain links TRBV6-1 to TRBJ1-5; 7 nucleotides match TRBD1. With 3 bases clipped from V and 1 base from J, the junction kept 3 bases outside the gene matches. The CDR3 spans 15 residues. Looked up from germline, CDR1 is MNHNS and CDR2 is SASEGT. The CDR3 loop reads CASSDQGGSNQPQHF. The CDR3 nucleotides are TGTGCCAGCAGTGATCAGGGGGGGAGCAATCAGCCCCAGCATTTT.

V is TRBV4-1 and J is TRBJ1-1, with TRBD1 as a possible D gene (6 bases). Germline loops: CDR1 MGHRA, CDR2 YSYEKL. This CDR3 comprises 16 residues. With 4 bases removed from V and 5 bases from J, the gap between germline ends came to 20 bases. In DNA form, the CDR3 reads TGCGCCAGCAGCCTAGACGAGGAGGGGGTCGATACTGAAGCTTTCTTT. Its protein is CASSLDEEGVDTEAFF.

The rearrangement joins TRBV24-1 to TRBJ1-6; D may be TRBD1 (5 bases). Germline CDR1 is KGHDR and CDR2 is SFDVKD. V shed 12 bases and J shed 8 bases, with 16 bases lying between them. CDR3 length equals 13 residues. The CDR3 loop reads CASTRGAYSPLHF. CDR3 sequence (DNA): TGTGCCTCCACCCGAGGGGCGTATTCACCCCTCCACTTT.

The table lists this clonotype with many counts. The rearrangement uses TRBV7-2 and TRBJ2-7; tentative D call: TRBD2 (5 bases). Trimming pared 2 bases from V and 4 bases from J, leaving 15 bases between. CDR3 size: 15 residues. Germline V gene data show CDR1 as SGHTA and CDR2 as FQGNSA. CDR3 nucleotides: TGTGCCAGCAGCTTAACGGCGGGCCCTGAATACGAGCAGTACTTC. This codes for CASSLTAGPEYEQYF.

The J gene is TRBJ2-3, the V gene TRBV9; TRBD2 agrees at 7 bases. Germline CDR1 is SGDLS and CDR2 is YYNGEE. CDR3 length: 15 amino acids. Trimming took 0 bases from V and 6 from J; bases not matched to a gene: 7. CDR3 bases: TGTGCCAGCAGCGTAGGCGGGAGAGGAATGGATACGCAGTATTTT. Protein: CASSVGGRGMDTQYF.

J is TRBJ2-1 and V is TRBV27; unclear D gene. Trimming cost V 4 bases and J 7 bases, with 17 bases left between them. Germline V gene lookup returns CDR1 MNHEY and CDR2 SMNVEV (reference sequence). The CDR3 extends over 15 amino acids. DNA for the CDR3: TGTGCCAGCAGTTCCCACGCCCCCCCAGTAAATGAGCAGTTCTTC. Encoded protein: CASSSHAPPVNEQFF.

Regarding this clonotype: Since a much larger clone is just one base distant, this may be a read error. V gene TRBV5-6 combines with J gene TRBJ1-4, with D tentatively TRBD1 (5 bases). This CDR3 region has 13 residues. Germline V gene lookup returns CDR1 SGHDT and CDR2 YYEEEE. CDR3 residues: CAGSSGTSEKLFF. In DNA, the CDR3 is TGTGCCGGCAGCTCCGGGACGTCTGAAAAACTGTTTTTT.

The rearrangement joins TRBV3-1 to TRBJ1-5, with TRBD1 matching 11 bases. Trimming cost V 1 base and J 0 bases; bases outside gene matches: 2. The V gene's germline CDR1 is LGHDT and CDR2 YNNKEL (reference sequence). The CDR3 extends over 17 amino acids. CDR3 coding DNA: TGTGCCAGCAGCCAAGGGGACAGGGGGGATAGCAATCAGCCCCAGCATTTT. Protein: CASSQGDRGDSNQPQHF.

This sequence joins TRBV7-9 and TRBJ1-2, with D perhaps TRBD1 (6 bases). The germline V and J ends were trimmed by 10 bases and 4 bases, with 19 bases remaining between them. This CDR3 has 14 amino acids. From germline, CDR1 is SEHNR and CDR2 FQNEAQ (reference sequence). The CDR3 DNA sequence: TGTGCCATCATCTCAGACAGGACCCTCTATGGCTACACCTTC. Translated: CAIISDRTLYGYTF.

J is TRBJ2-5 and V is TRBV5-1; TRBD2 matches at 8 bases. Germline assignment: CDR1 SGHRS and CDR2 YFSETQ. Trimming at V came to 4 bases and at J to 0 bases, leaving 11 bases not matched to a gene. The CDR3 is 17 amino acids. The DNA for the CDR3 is TGCGCCAGCAGCAAACGAACGAGCGGGAGCAACCAAGAGACCCAGTACTTC. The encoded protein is CASSKRTSGSNQETQYF.

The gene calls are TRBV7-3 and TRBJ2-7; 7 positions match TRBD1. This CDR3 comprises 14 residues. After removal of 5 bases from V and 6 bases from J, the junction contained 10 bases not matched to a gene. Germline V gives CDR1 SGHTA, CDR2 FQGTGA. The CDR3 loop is CASSAQGKLSEQYF. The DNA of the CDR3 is TGTGCCAGCAGCGCACAGGGGAAGTTGTCCGAGCAGTACTTC.

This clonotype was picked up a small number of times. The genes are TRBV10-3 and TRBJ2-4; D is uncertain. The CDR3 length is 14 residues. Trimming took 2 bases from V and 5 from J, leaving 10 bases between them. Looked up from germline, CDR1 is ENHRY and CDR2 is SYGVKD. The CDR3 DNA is TGTGCCATCAGTGAGCCGACTCTCGAAAACATTCAGTACTTC. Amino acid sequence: CAISEPTLENIQYF.

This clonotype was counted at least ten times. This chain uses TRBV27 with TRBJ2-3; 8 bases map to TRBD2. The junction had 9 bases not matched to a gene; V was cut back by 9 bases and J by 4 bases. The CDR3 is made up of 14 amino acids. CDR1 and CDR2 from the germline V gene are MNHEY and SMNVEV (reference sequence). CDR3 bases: TGTGCCAGTACTGTCGGGGGGGCCCCAGATACGCAGTATTTT. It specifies CASTVGGAPDTQYF.

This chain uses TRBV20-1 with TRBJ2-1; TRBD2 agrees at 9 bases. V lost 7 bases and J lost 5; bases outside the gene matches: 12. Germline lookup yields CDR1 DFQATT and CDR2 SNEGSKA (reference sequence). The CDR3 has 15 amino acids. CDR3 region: CSDGRGSGRHNEQFF. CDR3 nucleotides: TGCAGTGACGGCAGGGGTAGCGGGAGACACAATGAGCAGTTCTTC.

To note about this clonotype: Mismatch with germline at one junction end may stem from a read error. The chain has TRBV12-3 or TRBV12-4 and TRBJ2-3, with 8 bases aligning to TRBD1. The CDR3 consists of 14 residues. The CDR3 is CASSWTGSTDAQYF. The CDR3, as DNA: TGTGCCAGCTCATGGACAGGGTCCACAGATGCGCAGTATTTT.

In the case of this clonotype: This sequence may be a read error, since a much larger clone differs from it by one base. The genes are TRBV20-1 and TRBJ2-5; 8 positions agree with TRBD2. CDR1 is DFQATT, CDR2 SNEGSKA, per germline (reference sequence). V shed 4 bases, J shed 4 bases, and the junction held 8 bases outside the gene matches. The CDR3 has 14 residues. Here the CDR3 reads CSAKSGSGRETQYF. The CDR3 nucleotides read TGCAGTGCTAAGAGCGGGAGTGGACGAGAGACCCAGTACTTC.

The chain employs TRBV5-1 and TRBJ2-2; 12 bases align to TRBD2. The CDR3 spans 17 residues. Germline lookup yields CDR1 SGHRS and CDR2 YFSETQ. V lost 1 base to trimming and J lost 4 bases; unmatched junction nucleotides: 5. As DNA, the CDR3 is TGCGCCAGCAGCTTGCTGACTAGCGGGAGTCGCACCGGGGAGCTGTTTTTT. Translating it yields CASSLLTSGSRTGELFF.

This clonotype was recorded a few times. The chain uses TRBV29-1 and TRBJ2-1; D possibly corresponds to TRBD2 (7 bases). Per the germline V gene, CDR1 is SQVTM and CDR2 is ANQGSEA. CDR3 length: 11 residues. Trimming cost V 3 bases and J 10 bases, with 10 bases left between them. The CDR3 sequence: CSVEGGGEQFF. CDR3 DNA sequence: TGCAGCGTTGAGGGCGGGGGCGAGCAGTTCTTC.

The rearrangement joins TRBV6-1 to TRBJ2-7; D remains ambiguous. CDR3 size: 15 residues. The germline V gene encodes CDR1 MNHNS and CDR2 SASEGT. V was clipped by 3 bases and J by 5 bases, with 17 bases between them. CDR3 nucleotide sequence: TGTGCCAGCAGTGAGGTTCCAGCAACTAAGGACGAGCAGTACTTC. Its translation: CASSEVPATKDEQYF.

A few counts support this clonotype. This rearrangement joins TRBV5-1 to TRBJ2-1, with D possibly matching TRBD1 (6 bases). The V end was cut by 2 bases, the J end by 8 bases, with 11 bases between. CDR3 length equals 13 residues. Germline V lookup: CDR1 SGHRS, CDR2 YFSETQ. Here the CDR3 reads CASSLGTRYEQFF. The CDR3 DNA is TGCGCCAGCAGCTTAGGGACAAGGTATGAGCAGTTCTTC.

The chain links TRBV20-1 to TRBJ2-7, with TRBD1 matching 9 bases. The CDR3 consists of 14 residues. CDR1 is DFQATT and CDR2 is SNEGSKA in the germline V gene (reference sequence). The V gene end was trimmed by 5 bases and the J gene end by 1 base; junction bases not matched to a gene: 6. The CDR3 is CSALFGTGSYEQYF. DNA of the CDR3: TGCAGTGCTCTTTTCGGGACAGGGTCCTACGAGCAGTACTTC.

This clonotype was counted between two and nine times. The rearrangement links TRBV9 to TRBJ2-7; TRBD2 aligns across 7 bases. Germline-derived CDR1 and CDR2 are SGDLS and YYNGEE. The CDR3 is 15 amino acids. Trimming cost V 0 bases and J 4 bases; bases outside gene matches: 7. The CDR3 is CASSVAGGFTYEQYF. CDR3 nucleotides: TGTGCCAGCAGCGTAGCCGGGGGGTTTACGTACGAGCAGTACTTC.

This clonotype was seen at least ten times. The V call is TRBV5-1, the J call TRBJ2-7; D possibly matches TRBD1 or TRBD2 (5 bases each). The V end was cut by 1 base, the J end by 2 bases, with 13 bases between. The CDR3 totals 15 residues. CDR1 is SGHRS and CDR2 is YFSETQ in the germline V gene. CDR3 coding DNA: TGCGCCAGCAGCTTGTCGGGGACCCCTACCTACGAGCAGTACTTC. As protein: CASSLSGTPTYEQYF.

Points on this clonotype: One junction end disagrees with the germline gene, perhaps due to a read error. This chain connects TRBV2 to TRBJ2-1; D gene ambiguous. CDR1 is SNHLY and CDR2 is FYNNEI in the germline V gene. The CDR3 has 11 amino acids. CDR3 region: CASSGYNERFF. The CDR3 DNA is TGTGCCAGCAGTGGCTACAATGAGCGGTTCTTC.

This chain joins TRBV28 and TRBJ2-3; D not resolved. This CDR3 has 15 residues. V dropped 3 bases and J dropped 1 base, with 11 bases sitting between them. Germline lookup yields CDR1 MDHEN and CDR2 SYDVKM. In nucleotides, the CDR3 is TGTGCCAGCAGTTTGTACGGGTCGGGCACAGATACGCAGTATTTT. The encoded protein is CASSLYGSGTDTQYF. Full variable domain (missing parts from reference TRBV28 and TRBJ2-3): DVKVTQSSRYLVKRTGEKVFLECVQDMDHENMFWYRQDPGLGLRLIYFSYDVKMKEKGDIPEGYSVSREKKERFSLILESASTNQTSMYLCASSLYGSGTDTQYFGPGTRLTVL.

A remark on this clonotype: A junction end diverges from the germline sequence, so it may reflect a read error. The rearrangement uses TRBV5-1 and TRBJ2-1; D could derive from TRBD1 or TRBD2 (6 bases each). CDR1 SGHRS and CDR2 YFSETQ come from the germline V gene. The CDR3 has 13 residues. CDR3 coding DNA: TGCGCCAGCAGCCCCGAGGGGGGCAATGGGCAGTTCTTC. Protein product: CASSPEGGNGQFF.

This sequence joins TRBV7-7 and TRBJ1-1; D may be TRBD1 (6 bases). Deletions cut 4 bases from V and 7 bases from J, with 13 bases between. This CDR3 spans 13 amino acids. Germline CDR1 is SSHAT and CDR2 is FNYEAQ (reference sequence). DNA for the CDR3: TGTGCCAGCAGCTCGGTCAGGGGTGGTGAAGCTTTCTTT. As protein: CASSSVRGGEAFF.

CDR3 nucleotides: TGCAGTGCTAGAGCCAGTTTCACAGGGAGAAATTCACCCCTCCACTTT. Protein sequence: CSARASFTGRNSPLHF. The chain carries TRBV20-1 and TRBJ1-6; possible D gene TRBD1, 6 bases. The CDR3 is 16 residues long. V was clipped by 1 base and J by 7 bases, with 17 bases between them. Germline V gene sequence: CDR1 DFQATT, CDR2 SNEGSKA (reference sequence).

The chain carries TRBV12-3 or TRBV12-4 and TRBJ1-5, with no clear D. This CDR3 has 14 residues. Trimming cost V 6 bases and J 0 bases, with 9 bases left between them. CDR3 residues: CASSTRGSNQPQHF. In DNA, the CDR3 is TGTGCCAGCAGCACCCGGGGTAGCAATCAGCCCCAGCATTTT.

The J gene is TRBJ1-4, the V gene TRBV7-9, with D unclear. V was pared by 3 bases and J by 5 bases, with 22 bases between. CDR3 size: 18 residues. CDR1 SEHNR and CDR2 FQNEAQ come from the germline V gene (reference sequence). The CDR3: CASSLFSHGLPVNEKLFF. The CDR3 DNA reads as TGTGCCAGCAGCTTGTTTAGCCACGGACTCCCGGTCAATGAAAAACTGTTTTTT.

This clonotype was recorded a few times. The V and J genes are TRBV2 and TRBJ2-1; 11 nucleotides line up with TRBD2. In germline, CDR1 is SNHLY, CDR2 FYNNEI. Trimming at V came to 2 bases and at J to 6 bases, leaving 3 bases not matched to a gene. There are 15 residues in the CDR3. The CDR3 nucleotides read TGTGCCAGCAGTGAAATAGCGGGGGGGATCAATGAGCAGTTCTTC. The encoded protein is CASSEIAGGINEQFF.